The entry below describes one T cell receptor (beta chain). Germline lookup yields CDR1 SGHRS and CDR2 YFSETQ. Between the trimmed V and J ends, which lost 0 bases and 2 bases, there was a span of 9 bases. The CDR3 spans 15 residues. This sample was included in a study of T cell changes during pregnancy in multiple sclerosis. Sequencing was performed with immunoSEQ multiplex PCR; in TCRdb, only in-frame clones are kept and a portion is missing. The sample comprises about 110,000 clones, around 90% of which are singletons, and less than 2% rests with the top ten. This sequence was found in a female donor with multiple sclerosis, enrolled in a pregnancy study. Source: peripheral blood, taken after pregnancy. The V and J genes are TRBV5-1 and TRBJ2-1, with a weak D call TRBD2 (5 bases). The CDR3 loop reads CASSLAPGTYNEQFF. In nucleotides, the CDR3 is TGCGCCAGCAGCTTGGCCCCGGGAACCTACAATGAGCAGTTCTTC.